What follows are 22 T cell receptor beta chains derived from one specimen sequenced in a study of OX40 agonist ivuxolimab in advanced cancers. Assay: immunoSEQ multiplex PCR; the TCRdb copy retains only in-frame clones and omits some. The sample consists of almost 90,000 clones, under 95% of them appearing once. The sample in question was CD4+ or CD8+ T cells sorted from blood, obtained in a trial of the OX40 agonist ivuxolimab. These receptors originate from an adult with an advanced solid tumor such as melanoma, head and neck, liver or kidney cancer.

This rearrangement joins TRBV5-6 to TRBJ2-7; D may match TRBD1 or TRBD2 (5 bases each). Looked up from germline, CDR1 is SGHDT and CDR2 is YYEEEE. The CDR3 runs 14 residues. V was pared by 0 bases and J by 2 bases, with 9 bases between. In DNA form, the CDR3 reads TGTGCCAGCAGCTTGGCAGGGAGTCCCTACGAGCAGTACTTC. The encoded protein is CASSLAGSPYEQYF.

V is TRBV10-1 and J is TRBJ2-1; TRBD1 aligns across 10 bases. CDR3 length: 10 residues. CDR1 WNHNN and CDR2 SYGVQD come from the germline V gene (reference sequence). V lost 11 bases to trimming and J lost 15 bases; unmatched junction nucleotides: 7. CDR3 sequence reads: CAGTGTGVFF. The CDR3 DNA is TGCGCCGGAACCGGGACAGGGGTGTTCTTC.

This chain joins TRBV4-1 and TRBJ1-4, with 11 bases that match TRBD1. Trimming at V came to 3 bases and at J to 8 bases, leaving 5 bases not matched to a gene. Germline CDR1 and CDR2: MGHRA and YSYEKL. CDR3 size: 15 residues. This CDR3 is CASSHLDRGREKLFF. In DNA form, the CDR3 reads TGCGCCAGCAGCCACCTGGACAGGGGGCGCGAAAAACTGTTTTTT.

This chain connects TRBV7-7 to TRBJ2-1; 9 nucleotides align to TRBD2. The V and J ends lost 1 base and 8 bases, in that order; junction bases with no gene match: 15. The CDR3 runs 18 residues. Germline values: CDR1 SSHAT, CDR2 FNYEAQ (reference sequence). The chain's CDR3 is CASSLGVGGRAIADEQFF. In DNA form, the CDR3 reads TGTGCCAGCAGCTTAGGGGTAGGCGGGAGGGCCATAGCCGATGAGCAGTTCTTC.

The chain has TRBV15 and TRBJ2-1, with a tentative D call TRBD1 (5 bases). CDR1 is LNHNV and CDR2 is YYDKDF in the germline V gene (reference sequence). This CDR3 contains 13 residues. Trimming removed 0 bases from V and 8 bases from J, with 8 bases in between. The CDR3 DNA sequence: TGTGCCACCAGCAGAGATCAAGGGGATGAGCAGTTCTTC. Translation: CATSRDQGDEQFF. The full variable domain, in which reference TRBV15 and TRBJ2-1 provide the parts outside the CDR3, is DAMVIQNPRYQVTQFGKPVTLSCSQTLNHNVMYWYQQKSSQAPKLLFHYYDKDFNNEADTPDNFQSRRPNTSFCFLDIRSPGLGDTAMYLCATSRDQGDEQFFGPGTRLTVL.

The chain uses TRBV29-1 and TRBJ2-7; 13 bases line up with TRBD2. V gave up 7 bases and J gave up 4 bases; unmatched junction bases: 10. There are 15 residues in the CDR3. Germline V gene lookup returns CDR1 SQVTM and CDR2 ANQGSEA. As DNA, the CDR3 is TGCAGCGGGGGAGGACTAGCGGGGGAAGGTTACGAGCAGTACTTC. Its protein product is CSGGGLAGEGYEQYF.

V usage is TRBV19 and J usage is TRBJ1-4; D gene ambiguous. The germline V and J ends were trimmed by 9 bases and 0 bases, with 14 bases remaining between them. CDR1 is LNHDA, CDR2 SQIVND, per germline (reference sequence). The CDR3 covers 15 residues. The chain's CDR3 is CASQRSGTTNEKLFF. As DNA, the CDR3 is TGTGCCAGCCAGAGATCGGGGACAACTAATGAAAAACTGTTTTTT.

The sample holds one count of this clone. The J gene is TRBJ1-1, the V gene TRBV10-2; D not resolved. The CDR3 runs to 11 residues. V was pared by 3 bases and J by 8 bases, with 7 bases between. The germline V gene encodes CDR1 WSHSY and CDR2 SAAADI. The CDR3: CASSEIREAFF. Here the CDR3 DNA reads TGCGCCAGCAGTGAAATCAGGGAAGCTTTCTTT.

The V gene is TRBV23-1, the J gene TRBJ2-7; D gene uncertain. TRBV23-1 is assigned to the ORF class and has an uncertain function. Trimming left V 4 bases short and J 0 bases short, with 13 bases between. This CDR3 is built from 15 residues. The CDR3 DNA is TGCGCCAGCAGTCGAAAGATCCCGAGCTCCTACGAGCAGTACTTC. Protein: CASSRKIPSSYEQYF.

CDR3 bases: TGTGCCTCACTACAGGGGGCCCCCGGGGAGCTGTTTTTT. It translates to CASLQGAPGELFF. The chain carries TRBV28 and TRBJ2-2, with 9 bases lining up with TRBD1. The V gene's germline CDR1 is MDHEN and CDR2 SYDVKM. The CDR3 contains 13 residues. Trimming removed 11 bases from V and 6 bases from J; junction bases left unmatched: 7.

Only a few counts were recorded for this clone. The V call is TRBV7-8, the J call TRBJ1-2; TRBD1 matches 9 bases. Looked up from germline, CDR1 is SGHVS and CDR2 is FQNEAQ. The CDR3 is made up of 13 amino acids. J lost 4 bases, V lost 11 bases, and 8 bases had no gene match. CDR3 sequence (DNA): TGTGCCGTTACAGGGGGCGCCAGCTATGGCTACACCTTC. Residues: CAVTGGASYGYTF.

The V and J genes are TRBV27 and TRBJ1-5; no definite D call. Per germline, CDR1 MNHEY and CDR2 SMNVEV (reference sequence). The CDR3 length is 11 residues. The V end was cut by 10 bases, the J end by 7 bases, with 11 bases between. CDR3 residues: CATERLQPQHF. CDR3 DNA sequence: TGTGCCACCGAGAGGCTACAGCCCCAGCATTTT.

The chain recombines TRBV27 with TRBJ1-6; 7 bases fit TRBD1. The J segment lost 11 bases and the V segment lost 3 bases, leaving 10 bases of the junction unmatched. The CDR3 is 15 amino acids. Germline loops: CDR1 MNHEY, CDR2 SMNVEV (reference sequence). The CDR3 reads CASSFDRQGWTPLHF. The CDR3 DNA reads as TGTGCCAGCAGTTTTGATCGACAGGGTTGGACACCCCTCCACTTT.

This chain connects TRBV27 to TRBJ2-7, with 14 bases fitting TRBD2. This CDR3 comprises 15 residues. The germline CDR1 and CDR2 sequences are MNHEY and SMNVEV (reference sequence). Unmatched junction bases numbered 6, after V lost 7 bases and J lost 4 bases. This CDR3 is CASTRLAGGNYEQYF. The CDR3 DNA is TGTGCCAGCACTCGACTAGCGGGAGGGAATTACGAGCAGTACTTC.

The genes are TRBV29-1 and TRBJ2-3; unclear D gene. The V and J ends lost 2 bases and 3 bases respectively, with 6 bases between them. The CDR3 contains 12 residues. Germline CDR1 is SQVTM and CDR2 is ANQGSEA. The CDR3 sequence: CSVEIGTDTQYF. For the CDR3, the DNA is TGCAGCGTTGAAATCGGTACAGATACGCAGTATTTT.

The chain carries TRBV28 and TRBJ2-4; 8 bases match TRBD1. Trimming at V came to 6 bases and at J to 0 bases, leaving 13 bases not matched to a gene. This CDR3 contains 18 residues. Looked up from germline, CDR1 is MDHEN and CDR2 is SYDVKM. The CDR3 sequence: CASSPRRQGKIAKNIQYF. The DNA for the CDR3 is TGTGCCAGCAGCCCGCGGAGACAGGGGAAGATAGCCAAAAACATTCAGTACTTC. The full variable domain, its missing parts supplied by reference TRBV28 and TRBJ2-4, is DVKVTQSSRYLVKRTGEKVFLECVQDMDHENMFWYRQDPGLGLRLIYFSYDVKMKEKGDIPEGYSVSREKKERFSLILESASTNQTSMYLCASSPRRQGKIAKNIQYFGAGTRLSVL.

The V gene is TRBV5-4, the J gene TRBJ2-1; TRBD2 matches at 13 bases. The junction had 12 bases not matched to a gene; V was cut back by 4 bases and J by 8 bases. Germline values: CDR1 SGHNT, CDR2 YYREEE (reference sequence). CDR3 length: 17 amino acids. The CDR3 is CASSPPTSGGPSDEQFF. CDR3 DNA: TGTGCCAGCAGCCCACCGACTAGCGGGGGGCCATCGGATGAGCAGTTCTTC. Complete variable domain (other parts from reference TRBV5-4 and TRBJ2-1): ETGVTQSPTHLIKTRGQQVTLRCSSQSGHNTVSWYQQALGQGPQFIFQYYREEENGRGNFPPRFSGLQFPNYSSELNVNALELDDSALYLCASSPPTSGGPSDEQFFGPGTRLTVL.

V is TRBV5-1 and J is TRBJ2-3, with a weak D call TRBD2 (6 bases). The CDR3 spans 16 residues. V was trimmed by 4 bases and J by 2 bases, leaving 17 bases between them. From germline, CDR1 is SGHRS and CDR2 YFSETQ. Here the CDR3 DNA reads TGCGCCAGCAGCCCGGGCCACTCGGGGGACACAGATACGCAGTATTTT. Its protein is CASSPGHSGDTDTQYF.

This clone was counted a single time. The chain employs TRBV11-2 and TRBJ2-1; D ambiguous. The CDR3 is 14 residues long. In germline, CDR1 is SGHAT, CDR2 FQNNGV. Trimming removed 7 bases at V and 0 bases at J, with 10 bases between. The CDR3 loop reads CASNPLASYNEQFF. The CDR3 DNA sequence: TGTGCCAGCAACCCGCTTGCCTCCTACAATGAGCAGTTCTTC. The whole variable domain, filled in from reference TRBV11-2 and TRBJ2-1, reads EAGVAQSPRYKIIEKRQSVAFWCNPISGHATLYWYQQILGQGPKLLIQFQNNGVVDDSQLPKDRFSAERLKGVDSTLKIQPAKLEDSAVYLCASNPLASYNEQFFGPGTRLTVL.

V usage is TRBV6-6 and J usage is TRBJ2-5; 9 positions match TRBD1. V shed 3 bases and J 4 bases; nucleotides not matched to a gene: 9. The CDR3 contains 16 residues. From germline, CDR1 is MNHNY and CDR2 SVGAGI (reference sequence). Here the CDR3 reads CASSYRTGEGGETQYF. The DNA of the CDR3 is TGTGCCAGCAGTTATAGGACAGGGGAGGGTGGAGAGACCCAGTACTTC.

V gene TRBV13 combines with J gene TRBJ2-7, with D possibly called TRBD1 or TRBD2 (6 bases each). V shed 8 bases and J shed 0 bases, with 17 bases lying between them. Germline V CDR1 and CDR2: PRHDT, FYEKMQ (reference sequence). The CDR3 loop spans 15 amino acids. CDR3 in DNA: TGTGCCAGCCGGAAGGGGGGTATCCCCTCCTACGAGCAGTACTTC. The encoded protein is CASRKGGIPSYEQYF.

The V call is TRBV28, the J call TRBJ1-4; TRBD1 matches at 9 bases. The CDR3 extends over 15 amino acids. Looked up from germline, CDR1 is MDHEN and CDR2 is SYDVKM. The V and J ends lost 6 bases and 8 bases, in that order; junction bases with no gene match: 10. The DNA for the CDR3 is TGTGCCAGCAGGCGCACAGGGGGCGAGCGGGAAAAACTGTTTTTT. Translating it yields CASRRTGGEREKLFF.